A selection of T cell receptor beta chains follows, all from one sample in a study of T-cell memory formation after mild COVID-19. TCRdb analysed the 5' RACE reads with MiXCR anew, one entry per CDR3 protein. Of some 130,000 distinct CDR3 sequences in the sample, 20% to 25% are singletons; the top ten hold approximately 25%. The sample comprised PBMCs or a T cell subset sorted from them (not recorded which). The source is an adult woman who had mild COVID-19 (a few samples of this study predate the infection). Cell type and time point are not known. Each CDR3 is given with its conserved first and last residue. D genes are given only for firm matches. Not all rows give a size; the values are once, few, many and, for expanded clones, a class.

V gene: TRBV27; clone size: -; J gene: TRBJ2-7; D gene: -; CDR3 DNA: TGTGCCAGCAGTTTAGGAGGGGATAACCCTTACGAGCAGTACTTC; CDR3 protein: CASSLGGDNPYEQYF
V gene: TRBV20-1; clone size: -; J gene: TRBJ1-4; D gene: -; CDR3 DNA: TGCAGTGCTAGGCCTTCACAGGGAGGGTTCGGGAAACTGTTTTTT; CDR3 protein: CSARPSQGGFGKLFF
V gene: TRBV7-9; clone size: few; J gene: TRBJ2-5; D gene: TRBD2; CDR3 DNA: TGTGCCAGCAGCTTAGGACTAGCGGGAGTAGAGACCCAGTACTTC; CDR3 protein: CASSLGLAGVETQYF
V gene: TRBV12-3/TRBV12-4; clone size: -; J gene: TRBJ1-1; D gene: -; CDR3 DNA: TGTGCCAGCAGTTTATGGAAAGACACTGAAGCTTTCTTT; CDR3 protein: CASSLWKDTEAFF
V gene: TRBV4-1; clone size: many; J gene: TRBJ2-1; D gene: TRBD1; CDR3 DNA: TGCGCCAGCAGCTTCGGGACAGGCTCCTACAATGAGCAGTTCTTC; CDR3 protein: CASSFGTGSYNEQFF
V gene: TRBV4-1; clone size: -; J gene: TRBJ2-5; D gene: -; CDR3 DNA: TGCGCCAGCAGCCAAGTCGGGACCGTGGGCCAGTACTTC; CDR3 protein: CASSQVGTVGQYF
V gene: TRBV7-9; clone size: -; J gene: TRBJ2-1; D gene: -; CDR3 DNA: TGTGCCAGCGGCCTACTCGGTCCCCCCTCCTACAATGAGCAGTTCTTC; CDR3 protein: CASGLLGPPSYNEQFF
V gene: TRBV4-1; clone size: few; J gene: TRBJ1-5; D gene: -; CDR3 DNA: TGCGCCAGCAGCCAAGTATCCGGGGCGTTGGGCAATCAGCCCCAGCATTTT; CDR3 protein: CASSQVSGALGNQPQHF
V gene: TRBV15; clone size: -; J gene: TRBJ1-1; D gene: -; CDR3 DNA: TGTGCCACCAGCAGTCGTGGGAACACTGAAGCTTTCTTT; CDR3 protein: CATSSRGNTEAFF
V gene: TRBV7-9; clone size: -; J gene: TRBJ2-1; D gene: -; CDR3 DNA: TGTGCCAGCAGTTCGGACCGGAATGAGCAGTTCTTC; CDR3 protein: CASSSDRNEQFF
V gene: TRBV29-1; clone size: -; J gene: TRBJ1-1; D gene: -; CDR3 DNA: TGCAGCGTTCCGGGGGCCCTTGAAGCTTTCTTT; CDR3 protein: CSVPGALEAFF
V gene: TRBV12-3/TRBV12-4; clone size: many; J gene: TRBJ2-7; D gene: TRBD2; CDR3 DNA: TGTGCCAGCAGTTTAGGGCTAGCGGTCTACGAGCAGTACTTC; CDR3 protein: CASSLGLAVYEQYF
V gene: TRBV24-1; clone size: -; J gene: TRBJ2-3; D gene: -; CDR3 DNA: TGTGCCACCCGTGATTTGCCCGACAGCACAGATACGCAGTATTTT; CDR3 protein: CATRDLPDSTDTQYF
V gene: TRBV7-9; clone size: few; J gene: TRBJ1-2; D gene: -; CDR3 DNA: TGTGCCAGCAGCTTAGCCCCGGGAGGGTATGACTATGGCTACACCTTC; CDR3 protein: CASSLAPGGYDYGYTF
V gene: TRBV6-1; clone size: many; J gene: TRBJ2-2; D gene: TRBD1; CDR3 DNA: TGTGCCAGCAGACAGGGGGAAACCGGGGAGCTGTTTTTT; CDR3 protein: CASRQGETGELFF
V gene: TRBV9; clone size: -; J gene: TRBJ1-2; D gene: TRBD1; CDR3 DNA: TGTGCCAGCAGCGTAGATAGTATCGGGGACAGGTCTTATGGCTACACCTTC; CDR3 protein: CASSVDSIGDRSYGYTF
V gene: TRBV7-9; clone size: -; J gene: TRBJ1-1; D gene: TRBD1; CDR3 DNA: TGTGCCAGCAGGAGCGGACAGGCTCTACAAGCTTTCTTT; CDR3 protein: CASRSGQALQAFF
V gene: TRBV9; clone size: few; J gene: TRBJ2-3; D gene: TRBD1; CDR3 DNA: TGTGCCAGCAGCGCAGGGGGCCGGACAGATACGCAGTATTTT; CDR3 protein: CASSAGGRTDTQYF
V gene: TRBV7-9; clone size: few; J gene: TRBJ2-5; D gene: -; CDR3 DNA: TGTGCCAGCAGCTTAGAATTGGCAGGCAGGTTTGCCATCCAAGAGACCCAGTACTTC; CDR3 protein: CASSLELAGRFAIQETQYF
V gene: TRBV6-5; clone size: few; J gene: TRBJ1-1; D gene: TRBD1; CDR3 DNA: TGTGCCAGCAGTCAGGGGGTATGGACTGAAGCTTTCTTT; CDR3 protein: CASSQGVWTEAFF
V gene: TRBV29-1; clone size: few; J gene: TRBJ2-5; D gene: -; CDR3 DNA: TGCAGCGTCCCCAGCCACGACTCTCCAGAGACCCAGTACTTC; CDR3 protein: CSVPSHDSPETQYF
V gene: TRBV4-1; clone size: medium-sized; J gene: TRBJ2-5; D gene: -; CDR3 DNA: TGCGCCAGCAGCCTGGGAAGGGGAGAGACCCAGTACTTC; CDR3 protein: CASSLGRGETQYF
V gene: TRBV4-2; clone size: few; J gene: TRBJ2-1; D gene: -; CDR3 DNA: TGTGCCAGCAGCCAAGTGGGGAACAATGAGCAGTTCTTC; CDR3 protein: CASSQVGNNEQFF
V gene: TRBV7-6; clone size: few; J gene: TRBJ1-6; D gene: TRBD1; CDR3 DNA: TGTGCCAGCAGCTCGCGTAAGCCGGGACAGTCTAATTCACCCCTCCACTTT; CDR3 protein: CASSSRKPGQSNSPLHF